The T cell receptor beta chain under discussion was sequenced for a study of T-cell reconstitution after alpha-beta-depleted transplantation in children. From germline, CDR1 is LGHNT and CDR2 FRNRAP. The J segment lost 8 bases and the V segment lost 1 base, leaving 2 bases of the junction unmatched. CDR3 length: 14 amino acids. A library of TCRbeta sequences, prepared with unique molecular identifiers, was generated. TCRdb passed the PCR reads through MiXCR, listing each CDR3 protein once. This sample has hundreds of thousands of distinct CDR3 sequences, with around 12% found just once. The TCR originated in a human donor who donated a stem cell graft to a child with acute lymphoblastic leukemia. The source was PBMCs from the stem cell graft donor, collected from the stem cell graft. The genes are TRBV12-5 and TRBJ2-1, with TRBD2 matching 10 bases. The CDR3 nucleotides are TGTGCTAGTGGTTTGGGGCTAGCGGGGGATGAGCAGTTCTTC. Translation gives CASGLGLAGDEQFF.